The rows below give T cell receptor beta chains drawn from one sample of a study of blood T cell repertoires in COVID-19. Method: immunoSEQ multiplex PCR; TCRdb's copy keeps in-frame clones and lacks some. This sample has 150,000 to 200,000 clones; around 81% occur once, and the top ten carry about 8.8%. The source material was peripheral blood. Receptors were obtained from an elderly woman with COVID-19, enrolled during active disease. The conserved cysteine and the conserved F or W are not part of the CDR3 here. A D gene is named only where the DNA matches it firmly.

V,D,CDR3
TRBV18,TRBD1,ASSRGQGGNTEAF
TRBV16,-,ASSQFGFNIQY
TRBV5-1,-,ASSLGQGSNQPQH
TRBV28,-,ATLNEKLF
TRBV30,TRBD1,AGWTGGMANQPQH
TRBV2,TRBD1,ASRTGTGAPNQPQH
TRBV6-5,TRBD1,ANSPGQGGNTIY
TRBV2,-,ASSVQAQGEQF
TRBV28,-,ASIGSGDTEAF
TRBV5-4,-,ASSLGGTATGELF
TRBV19,-,ASSTGTRISGYT
TRBV27,-,ASSLLAVRPDTQY
TRBV27,TRBD1,ASNRQGGNQPQH
TRBV24-1,TRBD1,ATSRGQGLTNEKLF
TRBV5-1,TRBD2,ASSVTSGRGNEQF
TRBV11-1,TRBD2,ASSQGSGREEQY
TRBV11-2,TRBD2,ASSLTSGVRVSNEQF
TRBV5-1,-,ASTITQARIGTEAF
TRBV7-8,-,ASSPQVVQPQH
TRBV29-1,-,SVEDRGQNYGYT
TRBV9,TRBD2,ASSAGTSGGAKITDTQY
TRBV5-1,-,ATREGSADTQY